This entry describes one T cell receptor beta chain. The sample originates from a study of blood T cell repertoires in COVID-19. On the study more broadly: Sites in the United States, Italy and Spain provided acute and convalescent COVID-19 samples.

The authors' processing: Amplified reference gene primers provided the basis for estimating nucleated cell counts. The assay was immunoSEQ multiplex PCR, and TCRdb's table has in-frame clones only and misses some. The DNA was the basis for D and trimming; V, J and clone size are from that table. The data hold a few hundred thousand clones, with around 88% observed a single time. Recruited during active infection, patients (from Seattle) were subsequently followed longitudinally. The CDR3 covers 15 residues. Germline lookup yields CDR1 MGHRA and CDR2 YSYEKL. V lost 1 base and J lost 1, with 11 bases in between.

The chain joins TRBV4-1 to TRBJ2-7; tentative D call: TRBD2 (6 bases). This clonotype was sampled from a young woman with COVID-19, enrolled during active disease. The sequencing input was peripheral blood. This CDR3 reads CASSQALSGSYEQYF. The DNA of the CDR3 is TGCGCCAGCAGCCAAGCTCTTAGCGGATCCTACGAGCAGTACTTC.